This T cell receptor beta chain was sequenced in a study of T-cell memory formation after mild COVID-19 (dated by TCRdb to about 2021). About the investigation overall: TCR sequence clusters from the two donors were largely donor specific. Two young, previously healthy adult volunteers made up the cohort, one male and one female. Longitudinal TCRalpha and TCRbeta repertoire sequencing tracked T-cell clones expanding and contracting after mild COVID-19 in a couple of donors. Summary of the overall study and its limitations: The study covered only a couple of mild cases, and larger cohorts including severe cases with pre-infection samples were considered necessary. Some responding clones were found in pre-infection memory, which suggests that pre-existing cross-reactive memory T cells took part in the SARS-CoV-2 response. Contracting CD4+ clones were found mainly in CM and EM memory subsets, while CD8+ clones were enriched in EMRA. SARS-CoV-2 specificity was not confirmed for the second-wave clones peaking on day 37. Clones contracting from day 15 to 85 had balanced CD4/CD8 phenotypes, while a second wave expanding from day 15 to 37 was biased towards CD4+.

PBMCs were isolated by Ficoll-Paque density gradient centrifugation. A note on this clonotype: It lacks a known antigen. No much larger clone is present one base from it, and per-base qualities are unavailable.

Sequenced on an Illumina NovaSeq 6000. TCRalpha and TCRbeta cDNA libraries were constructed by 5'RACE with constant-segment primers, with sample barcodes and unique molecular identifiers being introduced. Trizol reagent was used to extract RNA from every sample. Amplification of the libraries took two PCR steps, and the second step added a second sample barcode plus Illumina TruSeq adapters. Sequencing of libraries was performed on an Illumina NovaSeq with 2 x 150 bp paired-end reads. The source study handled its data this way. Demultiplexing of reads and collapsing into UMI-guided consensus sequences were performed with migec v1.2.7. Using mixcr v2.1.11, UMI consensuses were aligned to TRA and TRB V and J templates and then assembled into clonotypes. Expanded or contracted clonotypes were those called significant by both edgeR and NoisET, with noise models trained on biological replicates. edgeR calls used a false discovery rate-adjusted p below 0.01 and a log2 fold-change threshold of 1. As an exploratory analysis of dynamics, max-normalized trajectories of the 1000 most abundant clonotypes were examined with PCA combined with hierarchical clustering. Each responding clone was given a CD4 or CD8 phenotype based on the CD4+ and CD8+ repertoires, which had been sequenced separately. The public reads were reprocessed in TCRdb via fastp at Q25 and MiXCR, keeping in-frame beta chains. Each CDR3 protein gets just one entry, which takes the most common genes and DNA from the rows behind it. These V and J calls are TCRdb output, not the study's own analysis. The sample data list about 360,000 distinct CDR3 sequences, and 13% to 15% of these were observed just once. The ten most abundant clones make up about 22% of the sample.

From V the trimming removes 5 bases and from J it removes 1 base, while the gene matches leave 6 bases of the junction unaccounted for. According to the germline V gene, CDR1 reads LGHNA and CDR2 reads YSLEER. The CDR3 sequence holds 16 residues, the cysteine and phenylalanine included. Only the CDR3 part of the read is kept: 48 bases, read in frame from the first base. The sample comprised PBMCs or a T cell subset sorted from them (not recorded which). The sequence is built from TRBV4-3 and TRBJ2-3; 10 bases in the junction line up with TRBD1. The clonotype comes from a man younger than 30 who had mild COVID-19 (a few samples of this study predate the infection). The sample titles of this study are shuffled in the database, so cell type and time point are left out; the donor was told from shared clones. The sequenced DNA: TGCGCCAGCAGCTACATCGGGACAGGGGGCACAGATACGCAGTATTTT. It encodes CASSYIGTGGTDTQYF.